The 26 T cell receptor beta chains in this list originate from one sample, sequenced in a study of OX40 agonist ivuxolimab in advanced cancers. Data came from immunoSEQ multiplex PCR; TCRdb stores just in-frame clones and leaves some out. The sample consists of over 55,000 clones, approximately 90% of them appearing once. Sequenced material: CD4+ or CD8+ T cells sorted from blood, taken in a trial of the OX40 agonist ivuxolimab. The receptors stem from an adult with an advanced solid tumor such as melanoma, head and neck, liver or kidney cancer.

In DNA form, the CDR3 reads TGTGCCAGCAGTCCCCGGGACAGGGTCTCAAAGCAGTACTTC. Translating it yields CASSPRDRVSKQYF. The chain recombines TRBV27 with TRBJ2-7; 9 nucleotides line up with TRBD1. The CDR3 length is 14 residues. The germline V gene has CDR1 MNHEY and CDR2 SMNVEV (reference sequence). Trimming took 5 bases from V and 8 from J; bases not matched to a gene: 10.

The chain recombines TRBV11-1 with TRBJ1-1; D remains unclear. CDR1 and CDR2 (germline): SGHAT, FQDESV (reference sequence). This CDR3 comprises 14 residues. Trimming took 1 base from V and 1 from J, leaving 7 bases between them. The CDR3 loop reads CASSLEAGNTEAFF. The CDR3 coding sequence is TGTGCCAGCAGCTTAGAGGCAGGGAACACTGAAGCTTTCTTT.

The V call is TRBV11-3, the J call TRBJ1-3; D gene unclear. Germline lookup yields CDR1 SGHNT and CDR2 YENEEA. V lost 5 bases and J lost 0, with 5 bases in between. This CDR3 comprises 13 residues. CDR3 nucleotides: TGTGCCAGCAGCAGGAGCTCTGGAAACACCATATATTTT. Its protein is CASSRSSGNTIYF.

This chain uses TRBV5-1 with TRBJ2-1; 8 bases line up with TRBD2. V trimming: 0 bases; J trimming: 8 bases; junction bases outside the gene matches: 4. The CDR3 spans 14 residues. Germline V CDR1 and CDR2: SGHRS, YFSETQ. The CDR3 is CASSLDPGGDEQFF. DNA for the CDR3: TGCGCCAGCAGCTTGGACCCCGGGGGGGATGAGCAGTTCTTC.

This rearrangement joins TRBV28 to TRBJ2-7, with no clear D. This CDR3 region has 13 residues. The germline V and J ends were trimmed by 1 base and 0 bases, with 4 bases remaining between them. The germline V gene has CDR1 MDHEN and CDR2 SYDVKM. In DNA, the CDR3 is TGTGCCAGCAGTTTATTCTTCTCCTACGAGCAGTACTTC. Amino acid sequence: CASSLFFSYEQYF.

The rearrangement links TRBV18 to TRBJ2-3, with TRBD1 matching 9 bases. The germline gives CDR1 KGHSH, CDR2 LQKENI. CDR3 size: 15 residues. With 3 bases clipped from V and 5 bases from J, the junction kept 6 bases outside the gene matches. The CDR3 loop reads CASSPGTGRIDTQYF. The CDR3 DNA reads TGTGCCAGCTCACCCGGGACAGGGCGGATAGATACGCAGTATTTT.

This chain uses TRBV6-5 with TRBJ1-2; D is unresolved. This CDR3 is 13 amino acids long. The V end was cut by 0 bases, the J end by 8 bases, with 10 bases between. CDR1 is MNHEY and CDR2 is SVGAGI in the germline V gene. The CDR3 loop reads CASSYSEGFGYTF. The CDR3 nucleotides are TGTGCCAGCAGTTACTCTGAAGGGTTCGGCTACACCTTC.

The chain employs TRBV11-1 and TRBJ2-2; a possible D gene is TRBD2 (7 bases). The length of the CDR3 is 16 residues. V was cut by 5 bases and J by 8 bases, with 21 bases left in between. CDR1 and CDR2 from the germline V gene are SGHAT and FQDESV (reference sequence). CDR3 nucleotides: TGTGCCAGCAGCCCCCGGGGGGCGGGTCTACCTGGGGAGCTGTTTTTT. The encoded protein is CASSPRGAGLPGELFF. Looking up the rest from reference TRBV11-1 and TRBJ2-2 gives the full variable domain: EAEVAQSPRYKITEKSQAVAFWCDPISGHATLYWYRQILGQGPELLVQFQDESVVDDSQLPKDRFSAERLKGVDSTLKIQPAELGDSAMYLCASSPRGAGLPGELFFGEGSRLTVL.

V gene TRBV4-1 combines with J gene TRBJ2-3; TRBD1 matches at 8 bases. Trimming took 0 bases from V and 3 from J; bases not matched to a gene: 5. CDR1 MGHRA and CDR2 YSYEKL come from the germline V gene. The CDR3 sequence is 16 residues long. CDR3 nucleotide sequence: TGCGCCAGCAGCCAAGAGACCAGGGGGCGGACAGATACGCAGTATTTT. Translating gives CASSQETRGRTDTQYF.

The rearrangement joins TRBV28 to TRBJ1-1; tentatively, D is TRBD1 (5 bases). The germline gives CDR1 MDHEN, CDR2 SYDVKM. The ends were cut back, 3 bases at V and 4 bases at J, with 15 bases in the middle. The CDR3 is made up of 15 amino acids. The CDR3 bases are TGTGCCAGCAGTTTTCCACAGGCTTCTGGCACTGAAGCTTTCTTT. It yields the protein CASSFPQASGTEAFF.

V gene TRBV11-2 combines with J gene TRBJ2-5; D unclear. The CDR3 consists of 13 residues. The germline gives CDR1 SGHAT, CDR2 FQNNGV. V shed 1 base and J shed 2 bases, with 5 bases lying between them. The CDR3 sequence is CASSLGGQETQYF. The CDR3 DNA follows: TGTGCCAGCAGCTTAGGCGGTCAAGAGACCCAGTACTTC.

The chain couples TRBV6-5 to TRBJ1-2; 8 nucleotides agree with TRBD1. The CDR3 is 14 amino acids. Germline CDR1 is MNHEY and CDR2 is SVGAGI. The V segment lost 2 bases and the J segment 6 bases; nucleotides outside the gene matches: 5. The DNA of the CDR3 is TGTGCCAGCAGTTACACCGACAGGGGTCATGGCTACACCTTC. It is translated as CASSYTDRGHGYTF.

In nucleotides, the CDR3 is TGTGCCAGCAGCCCCCAGGGTTTCCGAAGCACAGATACGCAGTATTTT. Translation gives CASSPQGFRSTDTQYF. V gene TRBV28 combines with J gene TRBJ2-3; weak D call: TRBD1 (5 bases). Trimming left V 6 bases short and J 0 bases short, with 16 bases between. Germline V gene sequence: CDR1 MDHEN, CDR2 SYDVKM. The CDR3 covers 16 residues.

The rearrangement joins TRBV5-5 to TRBJ2-7, with 9 bases identical to TRBD2. Germline loops: CDR1 SGHKS, CDR2 YYEKEE (reference sequence). The junction had 3 bases not matched to a gene; V was cut back by 0 bases and J by 2 bases. This CDR3 spans 15 amino acids. DNA for the CDR3: TGTGCCAGCAGCTTGGGACTAGCGGAAACCTACGAGCAGTACTTC. Amino acid sequence: CASSLGLAETYEQYF.

This clone was counted once. The rearrangement joins TRBV2 to TRBJ1-1; no firm D call. Per the germline V gene, CDR1 is SNHLY and CDR2 is FYNNEI. The V gene lost 6 bases and the J gene lost 0 bases, with 8 bases spanning the gap. The CDR3 totals 13 residues. The CDR3 bases are TGTGCCAGCAGCCCGTCTCTGAACACTGAAGCTTTCTTT. Translating it yields CASSPSLNTEAFF.

The V call is TRBV5-1, the J call TRBJ2-4; possible D gene TRBD1, 6 bases. V lost 0 bases and J lost 7, with 11 bases in between. The CDR3 totals 14 residues. The germline CDR1 and CDR2 sequences are SGHRS and YFSETQ. In nucleotides, the CDR3 is TGCGCCAGCAGCTTGGGGCCGCAGGGGAACATTCAGTACTTC. The encoded protein is CASSLGPQGNIQYF.

The chain is built from TRBV18 and TRBJ2-7; possibly TRBD1 for D (6 bases). The CDR3 contains 15 residues. V lost 8 bases, J lost 5 bases, and 22 bases lay in between. From germline, CDR1 is KGHSH and CDR2 LQKENI. CDR3 bases: TGTGCCAGCCCGCACGGGACATCCCCTACGGACGAGCAGTACTTC. The encoded protein is CASPHGTSPTDEQYF.

V and J are TRBV28 and TRBJ2-5, with 8 bases aligning to TRBD2. Unmatched junction bases numbered 6, after V lost 2 bases and J lost 1 base. CDR1 and CDR2 (germline): MDHEN, SYDVKM. The CDR3 totals 16 residues. This CDR3 reads CASSLGAGGLQETQYF. The CDR3 coding sequence is TGTGCCAGCAGTTTAGGGGCGGGGGGCCTCCAAGAGACCCAGTACTTC.

V and J are TRBV29-1 and TRBJ1-1, with 10 bases that match TRBD1. From germline, CDR1 is SQVTM and CDR2 ANQGSEA. Trimming removed 7 bases from V and 2 bases from J; junction bases left unmatched: 4. The CDR3 loop spans 13 amino acids. The CDR3 nucleotides read TGCAGCGCAAGGACAGGGGGAAACACTGAAGCTTTCTTT. Its protein is CSARTGGNTEAFF.

The CDR3 sequence is CASSEQPGVFGYTF. CDR3 sequence (DNA): TGTGCCAGCAGTGAACAGCCAGGGGTTTTTGGCTACACCTTC. The rearrangement links TRBV2 to TRBJ1-2; D might be TRBD1 (6 bases). CDR1 is SNHLY and CDR2 is FYNNEI in the germline V gene. V was shortened by 2 bases and J by 7 bases, with 14 bases between the two germline ends. This CDR3 is 14 amino acids long.

This clone was observed once. CDR3 sequence: CASSMDYSYEQYF. The CDR3 DNA is TGTGCCAGCTCTATGGACTACTCATACGAGCAGTACTTC. The chain joins TRBV6-6 to TRBJ2-7, with a possible D match to TRBD2 (6 bases). V was trimmed by 8 bases and J by 4 bases, leaving 15 bases between them. The CDR3 has 13 amino acids. The germline V gene encodes CDR1 MNHNY and CDR2 SVGAGI (reference sequence).

The gene calls are TRBV6-5 and TRBJ1-2; 7 bases agree with TRBD1. The V gene's germline CDR1 is MNHEY and CDR2 SVGAGI. This CDR3 contains 15 residues. V gave up 5 bases and J gave up 3 bases; unmatched junction bases: 9. CDR3 nucleotides: TGTGCCAGCAGTAACCGGGACAGCAGCTACTATGGCTACACCTTC. Amino acids: CASSNRDSSYYGYTF.

This chain uses TRBV6-5 with TRBJ2-5; D may correspond to TRBD1 or TRBD2 (6 bases each). Per germline, CDR1 MNHEY and CDR2 SVGAGI. V was cut by 8 bases and J by 4 bases, with 20 bases left in between. The CDR3 extends over 15 amino acids. CDR3 in DNA: TGTGCCAGCGGGAGCTTTGGGGGGCTGGTAGAGACCCAGTACTTC. Its translation is CASGSFGGLVETQYF.

This chain links TRBV15 with TRBJ2-5; 7 bases fit TRBD2. The CDR3 is 16 amino acids. Losses at the gene ends were 0 bases for V and 4 bases for J; bases not matched to a gene: 8. CDR1 is LNHNV and CDR2 is YYDKDF in the germline V gene (reference sequence). CDR3 amino acids: CATSRDPGLDRETQYF. In DNA, the CDR3 is TGTGCCACCAGCAGAGATCCCGGACTAGATAGAGAGACCCAGTACTTC.

The chain has TRBV6-1 and TRBJ2-5, with D tentatively TRBD1 (5 bases). This CDR3 region has 14 residues. Germline loops: CDR1 MNHNS, CDR2 SASEGT. Trimming cost V 6 bases and J 5 bases, with 16 bases left between them. CDR3 DNA: TGTGCCAGCAGGGGAAGGGGCGACGGGGAGACCCAGTACTTC. Translation gives CASRGRGDGETQYF.

This chain uses TRBV6-5 with TRBJ1-2; a weak D match, TRBD1 (5 bases). Trimming took off 2 bases at V and 4 bases at J, with 14 bases between the two ends. The germline gives CDR1 MNHEY, CDR2 SVGAGI. CDR3 length: 15 residues. CDR3 DNA: TGTGCCAGCAGTTACACCCCATCGGGGCTCTATGGCTACACCTTC. Translating it yields CASSYTPSGLYGYTF.